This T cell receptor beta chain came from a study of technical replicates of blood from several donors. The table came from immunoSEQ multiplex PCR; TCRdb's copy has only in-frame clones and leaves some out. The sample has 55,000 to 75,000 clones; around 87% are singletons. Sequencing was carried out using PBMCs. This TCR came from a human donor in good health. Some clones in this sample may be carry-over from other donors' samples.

This chain's CDR3 is CATQGGYNQPQHF. The CDR3 nucleotides are TGTGCCACCCAGGGGGGCTACAATCAGCCCCAGCATTTT. J is TRBJ1-5 and V is TRBV5-4; the match to TRBD1 covers 7 bases. The CDR3 runs to 13 residues. In germline, CDR1 is SGHNT, CDR2 YYREEE (reference sequence). J lost 3 bases, V lost 9 bases, and 6 bases had no gene match.